This is a list of T cell receptor beta chains from one sample in a study of early T cells in non-severe SARS-CoV-2 infection. In TCRdb, the 5' RACE reads were re-called with MiXCR into one record per CDR3 protein. The sample records tens of thousands of distinct CDR3 sequences, about 15% being singletons. What was sequenced was whole blood. The receptor source for this set is an adult who was a healthcare worker with PCR-confirmed SARS-CoV-2 infection or an uninfected control (not recorded which). The CDR3 runs from the conserved cysteine through the conserved F or W. A D gene is named only where the DNA matches it firmly. A clone size is listed for some rows: how often the clone was seen (once, few, many), or a class if it is expanded.

>.|.|TRBV20-1|TRBJ2-3
TGCAGTGCTAGGGGCGCCCGGAAAGGGACAGATACGCAGTATTTT
CSARGARKGTDTQYF
>many|TRBD1|TRBV20-1|TRBJ1-2
TGCAGTGCTACACAGGGGGGCGGCTACACCTTC
CSATQGGGYTF
>few|TRBD2|TRBV5-5|TRBJ2-2
TGTGCCAGCAGACCCAGCGGGAGGGTCCACGGGGAGCTGTTTTTT
CASRPSGRVHGELFF
>many|TRBD2|TRBV7-7|TRBJ2-1
TGTGCCAGCGGCAGAAATGTGGGAGGGGAGCAGTTCTTC
CASGRNVGGEQFF
>few|TRBD2|TRBV7-3|TRBJ2-5
TGTGCCAGCAGCCGGATAGCGGGAGAGACCCAGTACTTC
CASSRIAGETQYF
>few|.|TRBV15|TRBJ2-2
TGTGCCACCAGCAGCTCTAATAAGCTGTTTTTT
CATSSSNKLFF
>few|TRBD1|TRBV4-1|TRBJ2-7
TGCGCCAGCAGCCAAGCTTTGAGGGGGCGGTACGAGCAGTACTTC
CASSQALRGRYEQYF
>.|.|TRBV7-8|TRBJ2-2
TGTGCCAGCAGCTTAGCGGGGAATGGCGGGGAGCTGTTTTTT
CASSLAGNGGELFF
>.|TRBD1|TRBV6-7|TRBJ1-1
TGTGCCAGCAGTCTGGGGCAAGGGGGCAAAAAAAAGACTGAAGCTTTCTTT
CASSLGQGGKKKTEAFF
>few|TRBD1|TRBV28|TRBJ1-3
TGTGCCAGCTCGACAGGGGCCAACACCATATATTTT
CASSTGANTIYF
>few|TRBD2|TRBV5-1|TRBJ2-5
TGCGCCAGCAGCTCGGGACTAGCGGGAGGGCCGGAGACCCAGTACTTC
CASSSGLAGGPETQYF
>.|.|TRBV20-1|TRBJ1-2
TGCAGTGCTCTAGGACAGAGTAACTATGGCTACACCTTC
CSALGQSNYGYTF
>few|.|TRBV5-5|TRBJ2-7
TGTGCCAGCAGCTTTTGGCAGGGGGAGGACGAGCAGTACTTC
CASSFWQGEDEQYF
>few|TRBD1|TRBV6-2/TRBV6-3|TRBJ2-7
TGTGCCAGCAGTTACGCGCGGGACAGGGGCGGAGAGCAGTACTTC
CASSYARDRGGEQYF
>few|.|TRBV14|TRBJ1-1
TGTGCCAGCAGCCTGGGAGACCCCTGGGAAGCTTTCTTT
CASSLGDPWEAFF
>few|.|TRBV18|TRBJ2-1
TGTGCCAGCTCACCACCACACAATGAGCAGTTCTTC
CASSPPHNEQFF
>few|.|TRBV6-5|TRBJ2-3
TGTGCCAGCAGACCAATAAAAACTAGCACAGATACGCAGTATTTT
CASRPIKTSTDTQYF
>.|.|TRBV10-3|TRBJ2-1
TGTGCCATCAGTGAGCCCTCCTCCTACAATGAGCAGTTCTTC
CAISEPSSYNEQFF
>.|.|TRBV11-2|TRBJ2-1
TGTGCCAGCAGCTCGCTCCCGGGACTTGACACCGATGGCCGGCAGTTCTTC
CASSSLPGLDTDGRQFF
>many|TRBD1|TRBV28|TRBJ1-4
TGTGCCAGCAGCCCCGGGACAGGGCGAGCCCTTGATGAAAAACTGTTTTTT
CASSPGTGRALDEKLFF
>few|TRBD2|TRBV6-2/TRBV6-3|TRBJ2-5
TGTGCCGCGAGGGGGACTAGCGGGAGGTCAGAGACCCAGTACTTC
CAARGTSGRSETQYF
>few|.|TRBV12-3/TRBV12-4|TRBJ2-7
TGTGCCAGCAGTATCGCCTGGGGGGACTCTTCAGCCTCCTACGAGCAGTACTTC
CASSIAWGDSSASYEQYF
>.|TRBD1|TRBV5-4|TRBJ2-7
TGTGCCAGCAACCGAGGACAGGCCCCCAGGGAGCAGTACTTC
CASNRGQAPREQYF
>many|TRBD1|TRBV28|TRBJ2-5
TGTGCCAGCAGTTTGTTTGGACAGGGGAAGTTGGAGACCCAGTACTTC
CASSLFGQGKLETQYF
>.|.|TRBV5-1|TRBJ1-4
TGCGCCAGCAGCCCCGGGGGGATTGCAACTAATGAAAAACTGTTTTTT
CASSPGGIATNEKLFF
>many|TRBD1|TRBV9|TRBJ2-2
TGTGCCAGCAGCGTGACAGGGGCGAACACCGGGGAGCTGTTTTTT
CASSVTGANTGELFF
>.|.|TRBV5-1|TRBJ2-5
TGCGCCAGCAGCTTAAACCTAGGGATCGGACAAGAGACCCAGTACTTC
CASSLNLGIGQETQYF
>many|.|TRBV30|TRBJ1-6
TGTGCCTGGAGTGTAATCGGCGATTTCTATAATTCACCCCTCCACTTT
CAWSVIGDFYNSPLHF
>few|TRBD2|TRBV12-3/TRBV12-4|TRBJ2-3
TGTGCCAGCAGTTCTGCCGCGGGAGGGGTGGATACGCAGTATTTT
CASSSAAGGVDTQYF
>many|TRBD1|TRBV18|TRBJ2-5
TGTGCCAGCTCACCACCCGGGACAGGGGAGACCCAGTACTTC
CASSPPGTGETQYF
>few|TRBD1|TRBV20-1|TRBJ2-7
TGCAGTGCCCGCGGAATGACAGGGGGCCACGAGCAGTACTTC
CSARGMTGGHEQYF
>.|.|TRBV20-1|TRBJ2-1
TGCAGTGCTAGAGTTGGGGTGGATGAGCAGTTCTTC
CSARVGVDEQFF
>few|TRBD1|TRBV3-1|TRBJ1-6
TGTGCCAGCAGCCAACGCGCCGGGACAGGGGGACCACCCCTCCACTTT
CASSQRAGTGGPPLHF
>few|.|TRBV5-4|TRBJ2-7
TGTGCCAGCAGCTTGGGGGGGAACGCCGGGACACCAATCTACGAGCAGTACTTC
CASSLGGNAGTPIYEQYF
>.|.|TRBV20-1|TRBJ2-7
TGCAGTGCTAGAGGAGTACAGTCCTACGAGCAGTACTTC
CSARGVQSYEQYF
>.|TRBD1|TRBV12-3/TRBV12-4|TRBJ2-7
TGTGCCAGCAGTTCAAACCGGGACAGGGGCTACGAGCAGTACTTC
CASSSNRDRGYEQYF
>.|.|TRBV25-1|TRBJ1-6
TGTGCCAGCCGGGGGGCCAACAATTCACCCCTCCACTTT
CASRGANNSPLHF
>many|TRBD1|TRBV6-5|TRBJ1-2
TGTGCCAGCAGCCGACAGGGGCGGGACTATGGCTACACCTTC
CASSRQGRDYGYTF
>.|TRBD2|TRBV3-1|TRBJ2-1
TGTGCCAGCAGCCAGGGTTCTAGCGGGACCTACAATGAGCAGTTCTTC
CASSQGSSGTYNEQFF
>.|TRBD2|TRBV28|TRBJ2-1
TGTGCCAGCAGATTAGCGGGAGGAGATGAGCAGTTCTTC
CASRLAGGDEQFF
>few|TRBD2|TRBV20-1|TRBJ2-1
TGCAGTGCCGGAGCGGGAGGTTCGGGTAATGAGCAGTTCTTC
CSAGAGGSGNEQFF
>few|.|TRBV5-4|TRBJ2-2
TGTGCCAGCAGCTATCCGGGCACCGGGGAGCTGTTTTTT
CASSYPGTGELFF
>few|.|TRBV28|TRBJ2-7
TGTGCCAGCATCGGACAGCCCTCCTACGAGCAGTACTTC
CASIGQPSYEQYF
>.|.|TRBV20-1|TRBJ2-3
TGCAGTGCTAGAGTCCCCTTCCAACCCGGGACTAGCACAGATACGCAGTATTTT
CSARVPFQPGTSTDTQYF
>.|TRBD2|TRBV3-1|TRBJ2-5
TGTGCCAGCAGCCAAACATCTCCGGGAGGAGAGACCCAGTACTTC
CASSQTSPGGETQYF
>few|.|TRBV10-3|TRBJ2-3
TGTGCCAGCAACGGGGGCACAGATACGCAGTATTTT
CASNGGTDTQYF
>few|TRBD2|TRBV2|TRBJ2-2
TGTGCCAGCAGGGAGGGACTAGCGGTGAACACCGGGGAGCTGTTTTTT
CASREGLAVNTGELFF
>.|.|TRBV19|TRBJ2-1
TGTGCCAGCAGAGGGACTTGGGGCAATGAGCAGTTCTTC
CASRGTWGNEQFF
>few|TRBD1|TRBV10-3|TRBJ2-1
TGTGCCATCTCTTCGGGACAGGGTCAGAATGAGCAGTTCTTC
CAISSGQGQNEQFF
>.|TRBD1|TRBV28|TRBJ1-5
TGTGCCAGCAGTTCTCCTCCCGGGACAGGGGGGACGCCCCAGCATTTT
CASSSPPGTGGTPQHF
>.|TRBD1|TRBV25-1|TRBJ2-7
TGTGCCAGCACCTTTGGGACAGGCCACTACGAGCAGTACTTC
CASTFGTGHYEQYF
>few|TRBD2|TRBV12-3/TRBV12-4|TRBJ2-2
TGTGCCAGCAGGGGACTAGCGGGAGCCCGCCGGGAGCTGTTTTTT
CASRGLAGARRELFF
>few|TRBD1|TRBV10-1|TRBJ1-1
TGCGCCAGCAGTGAGTCGAAGGGGGCTTACACTGAAGCTTTCTTT
CASSESKGAYTEAFF
>.|.|TRBV7-7|TRBJ2-2
TGTGCCAGCAGCTCAGGATTAACCGGGGAGCTGTTTTTT
CASSSGLTGELFF
>.|TRBD2|TRBV3-1|TRBJ2-1
TGTGCCAGCAGCCAAGCCAAACTAGTGGGAGGGAACAATGAGCAGTTCTTC
CASSQAKLVGGNNEQFF
>few|TRBD2|TRBV4-1|TRBJ2-5
TGCGCCAGCAGCCAAGAGGGGACTAGAGTGACCCAGTACTTC
CASSQEGTRVTQYF
>.|.|TRBV3-1|TRBJ2-7
TGTGCCAGCAGCCAGAACTACGAGCAGTACTTC
CASSQNYEQYF
>.|TRBD2|TRBV9|TRBJ2-7
TGTGCCAGCAGCGCCCTCCCCGTTGGCGGGAGATCCTACGAGCAGTACTTC
CASSALPVGGRSYEQYF
>few|.|TRBV19|TRBJ2-1
TGTGCCAGTAGTAGGCAAGCCCCCTCCTACAATGAGCAGTTCTTC
CASSRQAPSYNEQFF